This TCR beta chain was captured by sequencing in a study of beta chain features in type 1 diabetes. The whole isolated RNA underwent reverse transcription, so sequencing captured expressed TCRB transcripts. Profiled with immunoSEQ multiplex PCR; TCRdb holds only in-frame clones, not every one. The data contain hundreds of thousands of clones, 15% to 17% of them seen just once; the ten biggest clones take up about 0.097%. Study-wide findings and caveats: Relative to healthy donors, patients appeared to have naive, central memory and Treg TCRB repertoires that were more similar. There was a possibility that cDNA sequencing over-represented cells with high TCR expression.

Trimming pared 1 base from V and 2 bases from J, leaving 6 bases between. CDR1 SGHAT and CDR2 FQNNGV come from the germline V gene. This CDR3 has 13 residues. This clone has only a few counts. Its antigen is unknown. Sorted populations all exceeded 95% purity. The chain employs TRBV11-2 and TRBJ2-7, with D possibly matching TRBD1 (5 bases). The sequence was collected from a man between 18 and 35 years old in good health. The sample taken for sequencing was naive CD4+ T cells from blood. CDR3 in amino acids: CASSLAGTYEQYF. CDR3 nucleotides: TGTGCCAGCAGCTTAGCAGGGACCTACGAGCAGTACTTC.